The present T cell receptor beta chain was sequenced within a study of tumor-infiltrating lymphocytes in primary liver carcinoma. At the level of the study: The patient population consisted of men and women between 30 and 69 years of age.

For this clonotype: What it recognizes is unknown. One end of the junction fails to match germline, which may point to a read error.

The CDR3 runs to 17 residues. Germline CDR1 reads SGHAT; CDR2 reads FQDESV (reference sequence). The source material, about 20-30 mg of unsorted bulk tissue, was used to co-extract RNA and DNA. Every tumor was sampled at five separate regions. Each tumor specimen held more than 85% viable tumor cells. The input was approximately 500 ng total RNA; TCR beta cDNA was made from it with a constant-region primer. Researchers made the TCR beta libraries by running three nested multiplex PCR rounds with slightly modified ARM-PCR. The opening two PCR rounds, ten to eleven cycles each, paired TRBV1-TRBV30 forward primers with a C-beta reverse primer. One entry per CDR3 protein, called by TCRdb with MiXCR from the multiplex PCR reads. This sample has approximately 120,000 distinct CDR3 sequences; 64% occur once, and the top ten carry 8.4%. Study-wide results and limits: The overlap of tumor-adjacent and tumor-blood pairs was smaller than that of tumor region pairs.

The material sequenced was liver tumor tissue from sampling region 3. Regarding subset: tumor region T3, left-lateral pole. J is TRBJ2-2 and V is TRBV11-1; a weak D match, TRBD2 (5 bases). The receptor was isolated from a woman in her sixties with primary liver carcinoma and hepatitis B virus infection. CDR3 sequence: CTSSARPFLANTRELFF. The CDR3 DNA follows: TGTACCAGCAGCGCCCGGCCATTCCTAGCTAACACCAGGGAGCTGTTTTTT.